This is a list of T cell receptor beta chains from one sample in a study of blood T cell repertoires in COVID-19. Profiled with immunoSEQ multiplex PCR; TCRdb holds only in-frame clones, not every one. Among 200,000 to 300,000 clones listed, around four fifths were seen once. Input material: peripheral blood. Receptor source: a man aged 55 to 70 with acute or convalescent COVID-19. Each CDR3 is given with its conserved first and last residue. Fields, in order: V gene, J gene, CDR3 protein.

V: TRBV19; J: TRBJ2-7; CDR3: CASSKFTGGAYEQYF
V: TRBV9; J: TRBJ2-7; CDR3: CASSVAPGPYEQYF
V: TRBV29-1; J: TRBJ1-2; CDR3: CSAGDRANYGYTF
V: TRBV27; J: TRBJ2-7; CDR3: CASRLNRGAVYEQYF
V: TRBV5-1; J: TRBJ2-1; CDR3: CASSLTLGGNEQFF
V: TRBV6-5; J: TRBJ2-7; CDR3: CASSYSSGGSPYEQYF
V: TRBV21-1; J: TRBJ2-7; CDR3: CASSLDRVGSYEQYF
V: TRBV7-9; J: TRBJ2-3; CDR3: CASSPTQGVTDTQYF
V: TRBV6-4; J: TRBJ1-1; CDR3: CASSVRTGVEAFF
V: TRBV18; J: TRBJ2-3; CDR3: CASSPYSGSTDTQYF
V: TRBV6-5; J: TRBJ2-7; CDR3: CASSYSPGQTYEQYF
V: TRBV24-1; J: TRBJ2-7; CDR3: CATSEAGRHEQYF
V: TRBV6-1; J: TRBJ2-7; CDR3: CASSERDSSYEQYF
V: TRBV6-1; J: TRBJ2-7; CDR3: CASSGALAGTGYEQYF
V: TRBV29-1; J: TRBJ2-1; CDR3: CSVDRTGARNEQFF
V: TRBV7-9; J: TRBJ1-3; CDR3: CASSTHGSGNTIYF
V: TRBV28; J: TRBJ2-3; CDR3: CASIPAGTGADTQYF
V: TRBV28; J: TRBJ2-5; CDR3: CASSPYWGGLADQETQYF
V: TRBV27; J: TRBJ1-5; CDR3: CASSLGGGQPQHF
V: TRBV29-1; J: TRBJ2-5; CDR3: CSVGTPQETQYF
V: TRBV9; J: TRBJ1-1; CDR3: CASSVEPDRRGSDTEAFF
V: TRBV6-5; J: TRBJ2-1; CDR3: CASSYEDSSYNEQFF
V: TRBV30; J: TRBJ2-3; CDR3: CAWSVSVGADTQYF
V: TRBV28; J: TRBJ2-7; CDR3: CASRNTYEQYF
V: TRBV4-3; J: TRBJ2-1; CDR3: CASSLGRSSYNEQFF
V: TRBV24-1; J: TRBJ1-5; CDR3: CATSDSYSNQPQHF
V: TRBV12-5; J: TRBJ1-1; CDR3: CASVSRGQASEAFF
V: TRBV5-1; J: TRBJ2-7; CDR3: CASSSTVSYEQYF